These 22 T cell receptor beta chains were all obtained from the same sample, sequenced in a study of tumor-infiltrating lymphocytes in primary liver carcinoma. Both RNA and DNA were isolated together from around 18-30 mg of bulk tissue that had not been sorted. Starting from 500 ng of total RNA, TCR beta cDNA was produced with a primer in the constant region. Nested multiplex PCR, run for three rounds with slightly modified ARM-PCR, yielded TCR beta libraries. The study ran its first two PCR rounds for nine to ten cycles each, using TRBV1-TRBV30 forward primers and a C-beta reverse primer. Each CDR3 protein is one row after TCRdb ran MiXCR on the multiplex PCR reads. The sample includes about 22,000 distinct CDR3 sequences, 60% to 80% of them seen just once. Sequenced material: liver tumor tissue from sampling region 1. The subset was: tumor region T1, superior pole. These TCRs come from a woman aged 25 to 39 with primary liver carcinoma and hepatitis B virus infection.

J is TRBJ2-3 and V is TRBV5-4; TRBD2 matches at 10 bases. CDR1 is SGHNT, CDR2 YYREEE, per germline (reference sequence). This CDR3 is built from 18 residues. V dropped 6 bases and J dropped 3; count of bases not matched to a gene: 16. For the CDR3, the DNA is TGTGCCAGCAATAACGAGGCGGCTAGCGGGAGTCGGACAGATACGCAGTATTTT. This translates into CASNNEAASGSRTDTQYF.

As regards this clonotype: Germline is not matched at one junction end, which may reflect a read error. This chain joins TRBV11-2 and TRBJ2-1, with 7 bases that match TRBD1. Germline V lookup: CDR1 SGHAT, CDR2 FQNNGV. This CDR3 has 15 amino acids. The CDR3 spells CAGSLVGQVGNEQFF. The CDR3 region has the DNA TGTGCCGGCAGCTTAGTCGGACAGGTAGGGAATGAGCAGTTCTTC.

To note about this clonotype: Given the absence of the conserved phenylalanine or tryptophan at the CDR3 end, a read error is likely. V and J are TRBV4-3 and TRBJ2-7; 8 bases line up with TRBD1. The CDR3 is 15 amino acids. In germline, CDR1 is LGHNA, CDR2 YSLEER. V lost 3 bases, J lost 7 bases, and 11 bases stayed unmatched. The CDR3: CASSQDRWTGREQYL. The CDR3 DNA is TGCGCCAGCAGCCAGGATAGATGGACAGGGCGGGAGCAGTACCTC.

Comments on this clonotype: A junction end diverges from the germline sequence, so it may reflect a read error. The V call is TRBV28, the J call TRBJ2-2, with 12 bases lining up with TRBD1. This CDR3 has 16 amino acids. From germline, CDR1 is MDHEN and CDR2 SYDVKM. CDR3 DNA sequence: TGTGCCAACAGTCCGTGGGACAGGGGGCCGACCGGGGAGTTGTTTTTT. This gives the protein CANSPWDRGPTGELFF.

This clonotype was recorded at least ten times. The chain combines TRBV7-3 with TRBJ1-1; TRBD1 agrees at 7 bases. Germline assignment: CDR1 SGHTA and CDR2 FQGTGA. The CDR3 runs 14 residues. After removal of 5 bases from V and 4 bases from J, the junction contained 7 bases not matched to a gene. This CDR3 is CASSQGGGITEAFF. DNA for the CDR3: TGTGCCAGCAGCCAGGGGGGCGGTATCACTGAAGCTTTCTTT.

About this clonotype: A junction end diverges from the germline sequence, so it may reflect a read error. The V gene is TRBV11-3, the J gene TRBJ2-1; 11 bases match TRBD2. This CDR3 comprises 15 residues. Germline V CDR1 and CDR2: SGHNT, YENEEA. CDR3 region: CAISRLAGKGCEQFF. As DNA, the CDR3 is TGTGCCATCAGCCGACTAGCGGGGAAGGGGTGTGAGCAGTTCTTC.

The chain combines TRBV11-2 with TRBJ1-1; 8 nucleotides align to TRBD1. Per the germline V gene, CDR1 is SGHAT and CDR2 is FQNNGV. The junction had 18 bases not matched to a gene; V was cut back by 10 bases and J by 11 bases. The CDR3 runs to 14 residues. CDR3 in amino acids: CANRYTGGRAEAFF. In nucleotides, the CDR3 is TGTGCCAACAGATATACAGGGGGGAGGGCCGAGGCTTTCTTT.

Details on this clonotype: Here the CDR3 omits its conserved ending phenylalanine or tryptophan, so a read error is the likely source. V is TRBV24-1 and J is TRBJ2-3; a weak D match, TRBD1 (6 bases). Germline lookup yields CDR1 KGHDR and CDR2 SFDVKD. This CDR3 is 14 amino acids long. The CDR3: CATSDRDTTGTQYL. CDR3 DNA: TGTGCCACTAGTGATCGGGACACCACAGGTACGCAGTATCTT.

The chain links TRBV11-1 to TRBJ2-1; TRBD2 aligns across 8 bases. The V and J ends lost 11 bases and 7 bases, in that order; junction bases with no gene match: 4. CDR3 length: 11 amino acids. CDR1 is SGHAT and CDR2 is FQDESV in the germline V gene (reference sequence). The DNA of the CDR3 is TGTGCCGGCGCTAGCGGGAATGAGCAGTTCTTC. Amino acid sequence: CAGASGNEQFF.

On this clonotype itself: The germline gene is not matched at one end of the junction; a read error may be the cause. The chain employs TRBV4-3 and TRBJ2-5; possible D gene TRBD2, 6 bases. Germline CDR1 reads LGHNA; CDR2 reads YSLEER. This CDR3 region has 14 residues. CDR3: CASRPTGRQETQYF. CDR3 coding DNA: TGCGCTAGCAGACCGACGGGGAGGCAAGAGACCCAGTACTTC.

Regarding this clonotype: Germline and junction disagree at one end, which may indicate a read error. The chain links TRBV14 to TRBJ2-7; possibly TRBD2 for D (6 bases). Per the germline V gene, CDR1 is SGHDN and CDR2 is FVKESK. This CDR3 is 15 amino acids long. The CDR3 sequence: CASSQVTGTDYDQYF. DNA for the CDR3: TGTGCCAGCAGCCAGGTGACGGGGACTGACTACGATCAGTACTTC. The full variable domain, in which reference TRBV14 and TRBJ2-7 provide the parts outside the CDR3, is EAGVTQFPSHSVIEKGQTVTLRCDPISGHDNLYWYRRVMGKEIKFLLHFVKESKQDESGMPNNRFLAERTGGTYSTLKVQPAELEDSGVYFCASSQVTGTDYDQYFGPGTRLTVT.

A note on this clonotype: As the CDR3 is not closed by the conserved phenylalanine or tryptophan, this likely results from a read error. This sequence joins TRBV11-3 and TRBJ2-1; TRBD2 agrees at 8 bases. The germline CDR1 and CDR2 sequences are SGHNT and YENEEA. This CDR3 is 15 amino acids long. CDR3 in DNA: TGTGTCAGCAGCCGACTAGCCGGGGGGGGGGGTGATCAGTTCTCC. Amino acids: CVSSRLAGGGGDQFS.

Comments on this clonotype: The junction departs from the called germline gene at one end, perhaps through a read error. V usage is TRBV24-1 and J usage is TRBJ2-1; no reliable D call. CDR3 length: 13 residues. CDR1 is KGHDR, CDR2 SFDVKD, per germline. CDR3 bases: TGTGGCACCAGTGACGTTAAAGGCATTGAGCAGTTCTTC. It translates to CGTSDVKGIEQFF.

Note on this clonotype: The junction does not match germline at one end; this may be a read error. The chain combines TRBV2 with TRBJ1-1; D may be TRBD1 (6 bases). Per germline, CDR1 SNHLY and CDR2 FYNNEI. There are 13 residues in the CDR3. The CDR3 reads CDSSDQGNAEAFF. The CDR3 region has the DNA TGTGACAGCAGCGACCAGGGGAACGCTGAAGCCTTCTTT.

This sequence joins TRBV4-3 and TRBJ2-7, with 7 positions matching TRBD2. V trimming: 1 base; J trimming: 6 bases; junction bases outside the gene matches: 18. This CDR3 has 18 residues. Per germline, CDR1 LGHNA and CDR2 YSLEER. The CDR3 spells CASSQAVTGGRIRFEQYF. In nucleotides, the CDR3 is TGCGCCAGCAGCCAAGCTGTGACGGGGGGTCGCATTAGATTCGAGCAGTACTTC.

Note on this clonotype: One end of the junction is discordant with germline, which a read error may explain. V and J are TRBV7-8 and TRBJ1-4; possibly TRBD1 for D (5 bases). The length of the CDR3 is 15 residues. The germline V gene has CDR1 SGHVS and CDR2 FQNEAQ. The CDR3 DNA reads TGTGCCAGCAGCCCGCTGGAGGGACGAGGCGAAAAAATGTTTTTT. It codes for CASSPLEGRGEKMFF.

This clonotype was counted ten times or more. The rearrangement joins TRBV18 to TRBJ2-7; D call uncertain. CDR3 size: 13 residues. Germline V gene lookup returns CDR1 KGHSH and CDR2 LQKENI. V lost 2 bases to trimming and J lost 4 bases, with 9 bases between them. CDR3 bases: TGTGCCAGCTCACCAAGACCTCAGTACGAGCAGTACTTC. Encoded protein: CASSPRPQYEQYF.

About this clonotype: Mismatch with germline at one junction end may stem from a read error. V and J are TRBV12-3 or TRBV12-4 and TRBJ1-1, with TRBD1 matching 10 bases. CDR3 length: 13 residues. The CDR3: CASNMGQGMTAIF. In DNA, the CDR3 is TGTGCCAGCAACATGGGACAGGGGATGACTGCTATCTTT.

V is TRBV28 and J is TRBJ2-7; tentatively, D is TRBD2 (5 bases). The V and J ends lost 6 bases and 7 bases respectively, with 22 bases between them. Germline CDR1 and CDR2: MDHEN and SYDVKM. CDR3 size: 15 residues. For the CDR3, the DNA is TGTGCCAGCAGCCCTCCCGGGAACAGAAGCGGTGAGCAGTACTTC. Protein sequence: CASSPPGNRSGEQYF.

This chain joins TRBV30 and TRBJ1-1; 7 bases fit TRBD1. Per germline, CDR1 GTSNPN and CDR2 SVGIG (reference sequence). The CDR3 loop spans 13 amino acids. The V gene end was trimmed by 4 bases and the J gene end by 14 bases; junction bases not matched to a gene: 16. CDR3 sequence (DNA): TGTGCCTGGAAGTCCCGAGGGGGCCCTGAAGTCTTCTTT. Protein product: CAWKSRGGPEVFF.

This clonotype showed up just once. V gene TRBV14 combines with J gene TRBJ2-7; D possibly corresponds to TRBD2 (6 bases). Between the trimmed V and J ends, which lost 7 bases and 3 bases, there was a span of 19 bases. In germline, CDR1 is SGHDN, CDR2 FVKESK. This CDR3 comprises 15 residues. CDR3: CASNQEVGTDYEQYF. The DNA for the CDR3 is TGTGCCAGCAACCAGGAGGTGGGGACTGACTACGAGCAGTACTTC. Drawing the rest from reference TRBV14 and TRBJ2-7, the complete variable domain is EAGVTQFPSHSVIEKGQTVTLRCDPISGHDNLYWYRRVMGKEIKFLLHFVKESKQDESGMPNNRFLAERTGGTYSTLKVQPAELEDSGVYFCASNQEVGTDYEQYFGPGTRLTVT.

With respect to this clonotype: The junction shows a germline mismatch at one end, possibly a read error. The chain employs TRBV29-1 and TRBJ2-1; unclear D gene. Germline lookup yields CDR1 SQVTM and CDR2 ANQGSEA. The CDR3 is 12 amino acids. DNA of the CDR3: TGCAGCGTCGTGGGGTGGGTGGGCCGAACAATCTTC. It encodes CSVVGWVGRTIF.